Listed below are T cell receptor beta chains from one sample, sequenced in a study of identical twins. A single record per CDR3 protein comes from TCRdb applying MiXCR to the 5' RACE reads. The top ten clones hold 3% of a sample with some 240,000 distinct CDR3 sequences, about 8.9% of them seen once. The same sample was also studied in work on yellow fever vaccine responses in identical twins.

Material: CD8+ T cells sorted from blood. The receptors derive from a woman aged 18 to 35 in good health. The CDR3 runs from the conserved cysteine through the conserved F or W. A D gene is named only where the DNA matches it firmly. A clone size is listed for some rows: how often the clone was seen (once, few, many), or a class if it is expanded.

size	D	J	V	DNA	CDR3
-	TRBD1	TRBJ2-3	TRBV27	TGTGCCAGCAGTACACTTATTAATGGACAGGGGGTCACAGATACGCAGTATTTT	CASSTLINGQGVTDTQYF
-	-	TRBJ1-5	TRBV2	TGTGCCAGCAAGCTGGACAGTGGTCGATATCAGCCCCAGCATTTT	CASKLDSGRYQPQHF
-	-	TRBJ2-3	TRBV10-2	TGCGCCAGCAGTGAGGAGGTCGTAACAGATACGCAGTATTTT	CASSEEVVTDTQYF
many	-	TRBJ2-5	TRBV28	TGTGCCAGCAGTTTAAATCCCCCGACTAGATGGGAGACCCAGTACTTC	CASSLNPPTRWETQYF
-	TRBD2	TRBJ2-1	TRBV12-3/TRBV12-4	TGTGCCAGCAGTTTCACATTAGGGACTAGCGGGGGGTGGAATGAGCAGTTCTTC	CASSFTLGTSGGWNEQFF
-	-	TRBJ2-3	TRBV21-1	TGTGCCAGCAGCAAGCTCCAGGGGGCTCCCCGCGATACGCAGTATTTT	CASSKLQGAPRDTQYF
many	-	TRBJ2-1	TRBV4-1	TGCGCCAGCAGCCTCGCAGTTGGGAGGTATGAGCAGTTCTTC	CASSLAVGRYEQFF
many	TRBD2	TRBJ2-7	TRBV20-1	TGCAGTGCTAGAGATCTCGGTGGAACTAGCGGGGGCTACGAGCAGTACTTC	CSARDLGGTSGGYEQYF
-	-	TRBJ2-1	TRBV5-5	TGTGCCAGCAGCCCCGGGGGGCCCTACAATGAGCAGTTCTTC	CASSPGGPYNEQFF
-	-	TRBJ2-7	TRBV27	TGTGCCAGCAGTTTAGGTCGCAGGGGAGACGAGCAGTACTTC	CASSLGRRGDEQYF
once	-	TRBJ2-3	TRBV28	TGTGCCAGCAGTGTTTTTCGAGGAGTTACAGATACGCAGTATTTT	CASSVFRGVTDTQYF
-	TRBD2	TRBJ2-5	TRBV28	TGTGCCAGCAGTTTATCGCCCGGGGCGGGAGAAGAGACCCAGTACTTC	CASSLSPGAGEETQYF
many	TRBD2	TRBJ2-7	TRBV29-1	TGCAGCGTAACTGGGACTAGCGGGATCGAGCAGTACTTC	CSVTGTSGIEQYF
few	-	TRBJ1-3	TRBV27	TGTGCCAGCAGTTTGGCGGTTGATGGAAACACCATATATTTT	CASSLAVDGNTIYF
few	TRBD1	TRBJ2-2	TRBV29-1	TGCAGCGTTGAAGATCTCCTGCCAGGGGGCATGGAGCTGTTTTTT	CSVEDLLPGGMELFF
few	TRBD2	TRBJ2-3	TRBV20-1	TGCAGTGCTAGATCAGCAGGAGGAGCGGGGAGCACAGATACGCAGTATTTT	CSARSAGGAGSTDTQYF
-	-	TRBJ2-7	TRBV10-1	TGCGCCAGCAGTCCTTCGGAAACCTACGAGCAGTACTTC	CASSPSETYEQYF
-	-	TRBJ1-1	TRBV7-2	TGTGCCAGCAGCTTATTCATCCAATTCGCTGAAGCTTTCTTT	CASSLFIQFAEAFF
few	TRBD2	TRBJ2-1	TRBV6-4	TGTGCCAGCAAAAAAGCGGGGGAATCCTACAATGAGCAGTTCTTC	CASKKAGESYNEQFF
many	TRBD1	TRBJ2-7	TRBV12-3/TRBV12-4	TGTGCCAGCAGTTTGAGGGACAGGGACGAGCAGTACTTC	CASSLRDRDEQYF
many	-	TRBJ1-4	TRBV27	TGTGCCAGCAGTTTCGGGCAGAATAATGAAAAACTGTTTTTT	CASSFGQNNEKLFF
-	TRBD2	TRBJ2-1	TRBV29-1	TGCAGCGTTGAAGATCAACTAGCGGGAGGGCCACGTAATGAGCAGTTCTTC	CSVEDQLAGGPRNEQFF
few	TRBD2	TRBJ2-5	TRBV5-5	TGTGCCAGCAGTCGGGGGACTACCTGGGGAGAGACCCAGTACTTC	CASSRGTTWGETQYF
-	-	TRBJ2-1	TRBV7-9	TGTGCCAGCAGCCCGGGGGGAAGACAGGGCCACAATGAGCAGTTCTTC	CASSPGGRQGHNEQFF
many	TRBD1	TRBJ2-1	TRBV20-1	TGCAGTACCAGCCGGGACAGGGGATCCTACAATGAGCAGTTCTTC	CSTSRDRGSYNEQFF
-	-	TRBJ2-1	TRBV4-2	TGTGCCAGCAGCCAGGAATTTAGGTTAGCGGAGATAAATGAGCAGTTCTTC	CASSQEFRLAEINEQFF
few	TRBD1	TRBJ2-7	TRBV12-3/TRBV12-4	TGTGCCAGCAGGCCAACAGGGGAACCAAACGAGCAGTACTTC	CASRPTGEPNEQYF
few	-	TRBJ2-3	TRBV10-3	TGTGCCATCAGTGACCGGGACCACACAGATACGCAGTATTTT	CAISDRDHTDTQYF